This T cell receptor (beta chain) was sequenced during a study of shared clonotypes between healthy human individuals. Turning to the study itself: Ranging from 18 to 49 in age, donors were a couple of women and a few men.

The CDR3 is 15 residues long. V lost 3 bases and J 1 base, leaving 11 bases between the germline ends. Germline lookup yields CDR1 SGHNT and CDR2 YYREEE (reference sequence). Study conclusions and caveats: What rarefaction showed was incomplete sorted-subset sequencing despite large depth. Sequencing depth was a factor that was expected to affect clonotype sharing among donors.

The protocol was immunoSEQ multiplex PCR, while the TCRdb copy is restricted to in-frame clones and leaves out a portion. Of around 1.4 million clones listed, less than 99% are singletons. A word on this clone: What it recognizes is unknown.

The split of CD4+ cells yielded CD45RA+ naive and CD45RA-negative memory subsets. The receptor comes from a man aged 25 to 40 in good health. This sequence joins TRBV5-4 and TRBJ2-1; a possible D gene is TRBD1 (5 bases). The specimen sequenced was naive CD4+ T cells sorted from blood. Described subset: CD45RA+ positively selected. CDR3 DNA: TGTGCCAGCAGCTCGTATCAGGGATCCTACAATGAGCAGTTCTTC. Its protein product is CASSSYQGSYNEQFF.